This T cell receptor (beta chain) was observed in a study of shared clonotypes between healthy human individuals (dated by TCRdb to the early 2020s). Looking at the study overall: Three men and a couple of women, aged 18 to 49 years, made up the cohort. Per donor, three plates each were used for CD4 naive and CD4 memory, two for CD8 naive, and one for CD8 memory. To estimate repertoire size and how much clonotype sharing occurs between individuals, the study deeply sequenced the blood TCR repertoires of five healthy adults. To increase sequencing depth and limit assay-specific biases, TCR repertoire library preparation and sequencing were carried out by different laboratories using diverse techniques. Between about 0.85 and 9.5 billion PBMCs per donor were obtained by leukapheresis. Points the paper makes about the study in general: Pairwise subsampling led to the expectation that sequencing depth would affect the degree of clonotype sharing among donors. Incomplete sequencing was indicated by rarefaction of sorted-subset datasets, despite the large sequencing depth. Naive subsets generally had larger estimated clonotype richness than memory subsets. Higher generation probabilities were observed for clonotypes shared by all four sorted-subset donors than for non-shared clonotypes. Sampling was restricted to blood, and TCR repertoires in tissues likely differ from the TCR repertoires found in blood. The genetic and exposure-history diversity represented was limited by the small number of donors. Sharing across a few donors was observed for roughly 5% of naive CD4, over 3% of naive CD8, over 2% of memory CD4, and roughly 0.4% of memory CD8 clonotypes.

The donors were healthy, HIV-negative adults who had no recently reported acute infections or vaccinations. All donors were Caucasian adults living in Nashville, Tennessee, USA. CD4+ T cells were enriched by magnetic negative selection; naive cells were then positively selected on CD45RA, and the negative fraction formed the memory subset. After blood collection by leukapheresis, PBMCs were isolated using Ficoll-Histopaque density gradient centrifugation and then cryopreserved in the vapor phase of liquid nitrogen. Analytical flow cytometry was used to check the purity and quantity of every magnetically sorted T cell population. Genomic DNA was isolated from each sorted fraction and quantified by UV absorbance on a Nanodrop 2000c. Via the germline V gene, CDR1 is SGHRS and CDR2 YFSETQ. The CDR3 covers 13 residues, taking in both the cysteine and the phenylalanine. Left in the record is the CDR3 DNA by itself, 39 bases read in frame from the first base. V is clipped by 0 bases and J by 7 bases, and the sequence between their germline boundaries is 11 bases long.

Of note for this clone: Its specific antigen is unknown. No base quality information exists; no much larger clone differs at one position.

Using the deep immunoSEQ assay, TCR CDR3 regions were amplified from genomic DNA by multiplex PCR. For each cell subset, the extracted genomic DNA was distributed evenly across all wells of several immunoSEQ 96-well plates, and each plate served as one replicate. For sorted subsets, each replicate PCR was loaded with around 200 ng genomic DNA, equivalent to some 31,000 T cell genomes. Purified libraries were quantified with a Qubit 3.0 fluorometer, sized on a Bioanalyzer 2100, and re-quantified with the KAPA Library Quantification kit. Every immunoSEQ 96-well plate was sequenced on a dedicated single-read 150-cycle Illumina NextSeq 550 flow cell. The published analysis was carried out like this. Because only junctional sequences without quality scores were contained in the immunoSEQ output, filtering matching that applied to full-length reads could not be performed. To assign V/J genes and CDR3, sequences were annotated against IMGT germline references using PyIR, a Python wrapper for IgBLAST v1.9. Reads were filtered out if the reads had weak V/J assignments (E-value above 1e-6), no CDR3, stop codons, out-of-frame junctions, or ambiguous translated residues. A V3J clonotype was defined by an identical inferred V gene, J gene, and CDR3 amino acid sequence. Percentage overlap between repertoires was calculated by dividing the number of shared unique clonotypes by the size of the smaller repertoire. RTK rarefaction, the Chao1 estimator, and Recon v2.1 estimates of unobserved clonotypes were used to assess repertoire richness. Generation probabilities were computed with OLGA for all TCRbeta clonotypes obtained by the gDNA method from a few donors. Held by TCRdb, this immuneACCESS table contains in-frame sequences only and omits some clones. Under half of the omission traces to an unresolved V gene where checked; the cause of the rest is unknown. The D gene and trimming were derived from the DNA, and the V and J assignments and clone size from that table. This sample holds about 1.5 million clones; roughly 95% were observed only once. The top ten clonotypes cover roughly 1.1% of the sample.

The chain is encoded by TRBV5-1 joined to TRBJ2-7; D gene: possibly TRBD2, on 6 matching bases. Sample: naive CD4+ T cells sorted from blood. The sample's cell subset or site, from its label and the paper: CD45RA+ positively selected. This clonotype was obtained from a man aged 25 to 40 in good health. This receptor has the CDR3 CASSLVAAGEQYF. The base sequence is TGCGCCAGCAGCTTGGTAGCGGCGGGGGAGCAGTACTTC.